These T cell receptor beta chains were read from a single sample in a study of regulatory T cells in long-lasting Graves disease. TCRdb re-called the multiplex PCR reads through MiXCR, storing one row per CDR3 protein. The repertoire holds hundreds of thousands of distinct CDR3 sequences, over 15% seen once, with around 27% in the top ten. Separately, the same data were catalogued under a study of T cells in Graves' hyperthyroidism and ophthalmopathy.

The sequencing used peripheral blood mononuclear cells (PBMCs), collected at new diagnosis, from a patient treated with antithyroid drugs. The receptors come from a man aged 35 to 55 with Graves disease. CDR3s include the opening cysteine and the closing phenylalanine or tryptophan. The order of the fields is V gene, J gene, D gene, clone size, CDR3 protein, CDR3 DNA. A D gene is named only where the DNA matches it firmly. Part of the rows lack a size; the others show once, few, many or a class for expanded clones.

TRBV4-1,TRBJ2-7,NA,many,CASSLPGYEQYF,TGCGCCAGCAGCCTGCCGGGCTACGAGCAGTACTTC
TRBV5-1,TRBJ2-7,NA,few,CASSYLSGTTYEQYF,TGCGCCAGCAGCTATCTTTCCGGGACAACATACGAGCAGTACTTC
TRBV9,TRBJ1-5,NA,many,CASSVEPFNQPQHF,TGTGCCAGCAGCGTAGAGCCCTTCAATCAGCCCCAGCATTTT
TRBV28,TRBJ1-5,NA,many,CASRPGHQPQHF,TGTGCCAGCAGACCGGGACATCAGCCCCAGCATTTT
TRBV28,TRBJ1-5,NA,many,CASRGGNQPQHF,TGTGCCAGCAGGGGTGGGAATCAGCCCCAGCATTTT
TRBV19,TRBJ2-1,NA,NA,CASSRRELLYNEQFF,TGTGCCAGTAGTCGGAGGGAACTACTCTACAATGAGCAGTTCTTC
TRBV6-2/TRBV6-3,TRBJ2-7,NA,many,CASSSTGSSYEQYF,TGTGCCAGCAGCAGCACAGGGTCGTCCTACGAGCAGTACTTC
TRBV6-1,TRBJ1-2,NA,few,CASRPMALPDYGYTF,TGTGCCAGCAGGCCTATGGCCCTTCCTGACTATGGCTACACCTTC
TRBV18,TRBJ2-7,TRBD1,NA,CASSTRQGGINEQYF,TGTGCCAGCTCAACCCGACAGGGCGGTATCAACGAGCAGTACTTC
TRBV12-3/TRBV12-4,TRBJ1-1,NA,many,CASSWDSVGTEAFF,TGTGCCAGCAGCTGGGACTCCGTCGGCACTGAAGCTTTCTTT
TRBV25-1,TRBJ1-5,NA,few,CASSESGFGNQPQHF,TGTGCCAGCAGTGAATCGGGGTTTGGCAATCAGCCCCAGCATTTT
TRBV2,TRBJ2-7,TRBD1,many,CASSEGTGGGEQYF,TGTGCCAGCAGTGAAGGGACAGGGGGCGGCGAGCAGTACTTC
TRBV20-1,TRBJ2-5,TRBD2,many,CSASGTSGASQETQYF,TGCAGTGCTAGCGGGACTAGCGGGGCGTCCCAAGAGACCCAGTACTTC
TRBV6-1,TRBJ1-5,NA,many,CASSVGGGTHQPQHF,TGTGCCAGCAGTGTGGGGGGGGGAACACATCAGCCCCAGCATTTT
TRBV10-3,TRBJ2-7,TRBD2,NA,CAISESKLAGGPYEQYF,TGTGCCATCAGTGAGTCGAAACTAGCGGGGGGGCCCTACGAGCAGTACTTC
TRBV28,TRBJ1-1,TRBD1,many,CASSLLLDRGEAFF,TGTGCCAGCAGTTTATTATTGGACAGGGGTGAAGCTTTCTTT
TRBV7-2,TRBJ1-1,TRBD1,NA,CASSFHRGGNTEAFF,TGTGCCAGCAGCTTCCACAGGGGAGGTAACACTGAAGCTTTCTTT
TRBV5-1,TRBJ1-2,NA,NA,CASSPLRAANYGYTF,TGCGCCAGCAGCCCGTTGAGGGCAGCTAACTATGGCTACACCTTC
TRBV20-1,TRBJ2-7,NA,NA,CSASAVGAGLYEQYF,TGCAGTGCTAGCGCGGTGGGGGCAGGCCTTTACGAGCAGTACTTC
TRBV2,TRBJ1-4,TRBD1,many,CASRSGTGGEKLFF,TGTGCCAGCCGCTCCGGGACAGGGGGAGAAAAACTGTTTTTT
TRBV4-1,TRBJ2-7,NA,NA,CASSPSYPNYEQYF,TGCGCCAGCAGCCCGAGTTACCCCAATTACGAGCAGTACTTC
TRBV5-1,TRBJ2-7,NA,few,CANKDQGVAQYF,TGCGCCAACAAGGATCAGGGAGTCGCGCAGTACTTC
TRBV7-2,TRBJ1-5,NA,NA,CASSLAGGLSNQPQHF,TGTGCCAGCAGCTTAGCGGGGGGTCTTAGCAATCAGCCCCAGCATTTT
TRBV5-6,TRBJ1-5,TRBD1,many,CASSSAGGDQPQHF,TGTGCCAGCAGCTCCGCAGGGGGCGATCAGCCCCAGCATTTT
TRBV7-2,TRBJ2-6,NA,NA,CASTPLGSGANVLTF,TGTGCCAGCACCCCGCTCGGCTCTGGGGCCAACGTCCTGACTTTC
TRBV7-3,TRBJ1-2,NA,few,CASSLIPGSANYGYTF,TGTGCCAGCAGCTTGATCCCAGGGTCGGCTAACTATGGCTACACCTTC
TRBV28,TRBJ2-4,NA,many,CASSYGSLAKNIQYF,TGTGCCAGCAGTTACGGATCCTTAGCCAAAAACATTCAGTACTTC
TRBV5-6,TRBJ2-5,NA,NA,CASSFGAGQTQYF,TGTGCCAGCAGCTTCGGGGCCGGGCAGACCCAGTACTTC
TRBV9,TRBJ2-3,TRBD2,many,CASSVGLAEPTDTQYF,TGTGCCAGCAGCGTAGGACTAGCGGAACCCACAGATACGCAGTATTTT
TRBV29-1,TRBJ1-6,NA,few,CSATTGSHNSPLHF,TGCAGCGCTACCACTGGTAGCCATAATTCACCCCTCCACTTT